The 25 T cell receptor beta chains below come from one sample, sequenced in a study of blood T cell repertoires in COVID-19. Some clones are missing from TCRdb's copy, which holds only in-frame ones; the method was immunoSEQ multiplex PCR. This repertoire shows 70,000 or so clones, approximately 86% found once; its top ten account for 10% to 15%. Sample: peripheral blood. Receptors were obtained from a woman aged 55-69 years with acute or convalescent COVID-19.

The rearrangement uses TRBV4-2 and TRBJ2-2; D gene ambiguous. The CDR3 sequence is 13 residues long. The germline V and J ends were trimmed by 2 bases and 5 bases, with 6 bases remaining between them. The V gene's germline CDR1 is LGHNA and CDR2 YNFKEQ. The CDR3 sequence is CASSQSETGELFF. The DNA for the CDR3 is TGTGCCAGCAGCCAAAGCGAAACCGGGGAGCTGTTTTTT.

The genes are TRBV28 and TRBJ1-2; 7 nucleotides agree with TRBD1. Germline V gives CDR1 MDHEN, CDR2 SYDVKM. The CDR3 covers 14 residues. V trimming: 5 bases; J trimming: 8 bases; junction bases outside the gene matches: 11. CDR3 sequence reads: CASSRQGVSSGYTF. The DNA for the CDR3 is TGTGCCAGCAGTCGACAGGGCGTTTCGTCGGGCTACACCTTC.

This clone was seen only a few times. This chain connects TRBV18 to TRBJ1-1; 7 bases align to TRBD1. The J segment lost 6 bases and the V segment lost 3 bases, leaving 1 base of the junction unmatched. CDR1 is KGHSH, CDR2 LQKENI, per germline. The CDR3 runs 12 residues. CDR3 loop: CASSPGQAEAFF. The CDR3 coding sequence is TGTGCCAGCTCACCCGGACAGGCTGAAGCTTTCTTT. Based on the CDR3 plus reference TRBV18 and TRBJ1-1, the full variable domain is NAGVMQNPRHLVRRRGQEARLRCSPMKGHSHVYWYRQLPEEGLKFMVYLQKENIIDESGMPKERFSAEFPKEGPSILRIQQVVRGDSAAYFCASSPGQAEAFFGQGTRLTVV.

The chain links TRBV2 to TRBJ2-5; 9 bases agree with TRBD1. In germline, CDR1 is SNHLY, CDR2 FYNNEI. The CDR3 sequence is 14 residues long. V lost 11 bases and J lost 5; bases outside the gene matches: 12. The CDR3 spells CAGVYRGQGETQYF. For the CDR3, the DNA is TGTGCCGGCGTCTACAGGGGGCAGGGGGAGACCCAGTACTTC.

The chain is built from TRBV5-4 and TRBJ2-3, with 8 nucleotides matching TRBD2. There are 14 residues in the CDR3. The J segment lost 5 bases and the V segment lost 4 bases, leaving 6 bases of the junction unmatched. Germline V gene lookup returns CDR1 SGHNT and CDR2 YYREEE (reference sequence). The CDR3 DNA sequence: TGTGCCAGCAGCCCGGGGGGGCGAGAAGATACGCAGTATTTT. Amino acids: CASSPGGREDTQYF.

The chain combines TRBV7-8 with TRBJ1-1; D is uncertain. V was pared by 4 bases and J by 1 base, with 16 bases between. Germline CDR1 reads SGHVS; CDR2 reads FQNEAQ. The CDR3 loop spans 16 amino acids. CDR3 amino acids: CASSSFYGERNTEAFF. The CDR3 DNA sequence: TGTGCCAGCAGCTCGTTTTACGGGGAAAGGAACACTGAAGCTTTCTTT.

This clone occurred a few times. The chain uses TRBV19 and TRBJ2-3, with D maybe TRBD1 (5 bases). Germline values: CDR1 LNHDA, CDR2 SQIVND (reference sequence). This CDR3 is built from 18 residues. Trimming removed 1 base from V and 5 bases from J, with 22 bases in between. CDR3 coding DNA: TGTGCCAGTAGTATAGCCCCGGTAGGAGCCCTGCAGGGAGATACGCAGTATTTT. The encoded protein is CASSIAPVGALQGDTQYF.

In this sample, this clone turned up a few times. V and J are TRBV11-2 and TRBJ2-1, with D possibly being TRBD2 (6 bases). CDR1 is SGHAT, CDR2 FQNNGV, per germline. Trimming took 5 bases from V and 7 from J, leaving 24 bases between them. The CDR3 is 17 residues long. The CDR3 is CASSTRPTQGLWNEQFF. The CDR3 DNA sequence: TGTGCCAGCAGCACCCGCCCAACCCAAGGACTATGGAATGAGCAGTTCTTC.

This rearrangement joins TRBV28 to TRBJ2-1; TRBD2 is a possible D gene (5 bases). Per the germline V gene, CDR1 is MDHEN and CDR2 is SYDVKM. The CDR3 is made up of 19 amino acids. The V end was cut by 4 bases, the J end by 2 bases, with 24 bases between. This CDR3 is CASSSRFLTGIEAYNEQFF. The CDR3 DNA follows: TGTGCCAGCAGTTCGCGCTTCCTTACGGGGATTGAGGCCTACAATGAGCAGTTCTTC.

The chain is built from TRBV3-1 (or the pseudogene TRBV3-2) and TRBJ2-1; TRBD2 agrees at 12 bases. The trim removed 7 bases at V and 4 bases at J, leaving 2 bases unmatched. This CDR3 contains 14 residues. The germline CDR1 and CDR2 sequences are LGHDT and YNNKEL (reference sequence). The CDR3 loop is CASKGTSGYNEQFF. Written as DNA, the CDR3 is TGTGCCAGCAAGGGGACTAGCGGGTACAATGAGCAGTTCTTC.

V is TRBV5-4 and J is TRBJ1-6; D gene uncertain. The CDR3 consists of 16 residues. The germline V and J ends were trimmed by 1 base and 7 bases, with 15 bases remaining between them. Germline values: CDR1 SGHNT, CDR2 YYREEE (reference sequence). CDR3 bases: TGTGCCAGCAGCTTGACGGGAACGGGGTTAAATTCACCCCTCCACTTT. It yields the protein CASSLTGTGLNSPLHF.

The rearrangement joins TRBV5-1 to TRBJ2-6, with D uncertain. The V gene's germline CDR1 is SGHRS and CDR2 YFSETQ. The CDR3 runs to 16 residues. Between the trimmed V and J ends, which lost 4 bases and 0 bases, there was a span of 11 bases. CDR3 amino acids: CASSASGFSGANVLTF. Here the CDR3 DNA reads TGCGCCAGCAGCGCTTCAGGTTTCTCTGGGGCCAACGTCCTGACTTTC.

This chain links TRBV6-1 with TRBJ1-2, with D unresolved. The CDR3 length is 14 residues. Germline loops: CDR1 MNHNS, CDR2 SASEGT. Trimming left V 3 bases short and J 2 bases short, with 10 bases between. The CDR3 sequence: CASSERRLNYGYTF. The CDR3 coding sequence is TGTGCCAGCAGTGAGAGAAGATTGAACTATGGCTACACCTTC.

V and J are TRBV6-5 and TRBJ2-7; 7 bases line up with TRBD1. V lost 6 bases, J lost 3 bases, and 5 bases stayed unmatched. The CDR3 sequence is 13 residues long. Germline lookup yields CDR1 MNHEY and CDR2 SVGAGI. CDR3 in amino acids: CASSRDSYYEQYF. CDR3 coding DNA: TGTGCCAGCAGCCGGGACAGCTACTACGAGCAGTACTTC.

The rearrangement joins TRBV28 to TRBJ1-2; no clear D gene. The ends were cut back, 2 bases at V and 4 bases at J, with 11 bases in the middle. Germline CDR1 and CDR2: MDHEN and SYDVKM. This CDR3 region has 14 residues. The CDR3 DNA reads TGTGCCAGCAGTTTACACCCTGGGAGCTATGGCTACACCTTC. It specifies CASSLHPGSYGYTF.

The V gene is TRBV7-2, the J gene TRBJ2-3; 7 positions agree with TRBD2. CDR3 length: 14 amino acids. CDR1 SGHTA and CDR2 FQGNSA come from the germline V gene. Trimming at V came to 1 base and at J to 3 bases, leaving 1 base not matched to a gene. The DNA of the CDR3 is TGTGCCAGCAGCTTAGGACTAGCAACAGATACGCAGTATTTT. It codes for CASSLGLATDTQYF.

The chain couples TRBV7-9 to TRBJ1-4; possibly TRBD1 for D (6 bases). Germline V gene sequence: CDR1 SEHNR, CDR2 FQNEAQ (reference sequence). The V end was cut by 5 bases, the J end by 8 bases, with 15 bases between. The CDR3 spans 14 residues. The chain's CDR3 is CASSPTGTTEKLFF. For the CDR3, the DNA is TGTGCCAGCAGCCCGACAGGCACCACAGAAAAACTGTTTTTT.

The genes are TRBV10-3 and TRBJ2-2; 10 bases line up with TRBD2. V lost 6 bases to trimming and J lost 5 bases; unmatched junction nucleotides: 6. Germline V gene lookup returns CDR1 ENHRY and CDR2 SYGVKD. The CDR3 length is 15 residues. CDR3 loop: CAISVLAGETGELFF. CDR3 bases: TGTGCCATCAGCGTCCTAGCGGGGGAAACCGGGGAGCTGTTTTTT.

Only a few counts were recorded for this clone. The chain is built from TRBV4-2 and TRBJ2-5, with 15 nucleotides matching TRBD2. CDR3 size: 16 residues. Germline loops: CDR1 LGHNA, CDR2 YNFKEQ. Trimming took 3 bases from V and 8 from J; bases not matched to a gene: 7. The CDR3 DNA sequence: TGTGCCAGCAGCCAGGGGACTAGCGGGGGGCCCGACACCCAGTACTTC. Amino acid sequence: CASSQGTSGGPDTQYF.

The chain employs TRBV11-3 and TRBJ2-3; D not resolved. CDR1 is SGHNT and CDR2 is YENEEA in the germline V gene. The CDR3 extends over 13 amino acids. V was shortened by 5 bases and J by 8 bases, with 14 bases between the two germline ends. In DNA form, the CDR3 reads TGTGCCAGCAGCGTATCTACGACTGGTACGCAGTATTTT. It translates to CASSVSTTGTQYF.

V gene TRBV2 combines with J gene TRBJ1-1, with 9 bases identical to TRBD1. This CDR3 is 16 amino acids long. The ends lost 4 bases at V and 2 bases at J; junction bases unmatched: 8. Germline CDR1 and CDR2: SNHLY and FYNNEI. The CDR3 sequence is CASSVRGQGTNTEAFF. The CDR3 DNA reads TGTGCCAGCAGTGTTCGTGGACAGGGGACTAACACTGAAGCTTTCTTT.

This chain uses TRBV9 with TRBJ1-3; D may be TRBD1 (6 bases). The CDR3 has 16 amino acids. V was shortened by 7 bases and J by 0 bases, with 17 bases between the two germline ends. CDR1 is SGDLS, CDR2 YYNGEE, per germline. The CDR3 protein is CASAGQGGFSGNTIYF. CDR3 nucleotide sequence: TGTGCCAGCGCCGGCCAAGGGGGTTTCTCTGGAAACACCATATATTTT.

The chain uses TRBV7-9 and TRBJ2-2, with 7 positions matching TRBD2. CDR1 SEHNR and CDR2 FQNEAQ come from the germline V gene (reference sequence). V shed 5 bases and J 5 bases; nucleotides not matched to a gene: 8. This CDR3 is built from 15 residues. The DNA for the CDR3 is TGTGCCAGCAGCCTTCTTGGCGGGGGAACCGGGGAGCTGTTTTTT. It codes for CASSLLGGGTGELFF.

The CDR3 is CASSLGQAGELFF. The CDR3 bases are TGTGCCAGCAGTTTGGGGCAAGCCGGGGAGCTGTTTTTT. The chain joins TRBV12-3 or TRBV12-4 to TRBJ2-2; perhaps TRBD1 as D (5 bases). CDR3 size: 13 residues. V was shortened by 3 bases and J by 6 bases, with 8 bases between the two germline ends.

The chain carries TRBV29-1 and TRBJ2-1, with a possible D match to TRBD2 (5 bases). The germline CDR1 and CDR2 sequences are SQVTM and ANQGSEA. Between the trimmed V and J ends, which lost 3 bases and 9 bases, there was a span of 24 bases. The CDR3 loop spans 16 amino acids. CDR3 amino acids: CSVDRGRGQALLEQFF. The CDR3 DNA reads as TGCAGCGTTGATCGCGGACGGGGTCAGGCGCTTCTTGAGCAGTTCTTC.